These T cell receptor beta chains were read from a single sample in a study of CD8 T cells in Susac syndrome. TCRdb re-analysed the immunoSEQ multiplex PCR reads in MiXCR, keeping a single row per CDR3 protein. The sample lists approximately 68,000 distinct CDR3 sequences; about 95% were seen once. The sample consisted of CD8+ T cells from PBMCs. The receptors shown here come from a human donor with multiple sclerosis. Each CDR3 is given with its conserved first and last residue. D genes are given only for firm matches. Only part of the rows carry a size: once, few, many, or a class if the clone is expanded.

abundance | j_gene | d_gene | v_gene | CDR3nt | CDR3aa
- | TRBJ2-7 | - | TRBV7-9 | TGTGCCAGCAGCTCGGAGGTGAGGGTATACGAGCAGTACTTC | CASSSEVRVYEQYF
- | TRBJ2-5 | - | TRBV6-2/TRBV6-3 | TGTGCCAGCAGTTACACTCCCGGACAGTCGATCCAAGAGACCCAGTACTTC | CASSYTPGQSIQETQYF
once | TRBJ2-7 | - | TRBV10-3 | TGTGCCATCCGGTCGGGACAAGCCTCCTACGAGCAGTACTTC | CAIRSGQASYEQYF
- | TRBJ1-2 | TRBD1 | TRBV4-2 | TGTGCCAGCAGCCAAGAGACAGGGGAAGGCTATGGCTACACCTTC | CASSQETGEGYGYTF
- | TRBJ2-7 | - | TRBV20-1 | TGCAGTGCTAGAGATCTAGTCTCCTACGAGCAGTACTTC | CSARDLVSYEQYF
- | TRBJ2-5 | TRBD2 | TRBV6-5 | TGTGCCAGCAGTTACGGGGGGGACCAAGAGACCCAGTACTTC | CASSYGGDQETQYF
- | TRBJ1-4 | TRBD1 | TRBV4-3 | TGCGCCAGCAGCCAAGCCACCCCGGACAGGGTAGTAGGAAAACTGTTTTTT | CASSQATPDRVVGKLFF
once | TRBJ1-5 | - | TRBV29-1 | TGCAGCGTCCGACCCTCCGGGGAGGAGCCCCAGCATTTT | CSVRPSGEEPQHF
- | TRBJ1-5 | - | TRBV6-5 | TGTGCCAGCAGGGAAGGGGTGAGGGAGCCCCAGCATTTT | CASREGVREPQHF
- | TRBJ2-7 | - | TRBV5-1 | TGCGCCAGCAGCTTGGACAAGCTCTTCAGCTCCTACGAGCAGTACTTC | CASSLDKLFSSYEQYF
- | TRBJ1-5 | TRBD1 | TRBV28 | TGTGCCAGCAGTTTAAGGGGACAGCCGAATCAGCCCCAGCATTTT | CASSLRGQPNQPQHF
- | TRBJ2-5 | TRBD2 | TRBV20-1 | TGCAGTGCTAGTCGACTAGCGGGGCCAGAGACCCAGTACTTC | CSASRLAGPETQYF
- | TRBJ2-7 | - | TRBV19 | TGTGCCAGTAGTATTTCAGACGTCGGCGAGTCCCCCTACGAGCAGTACTTC | CASSISDVGESPYEQYF
- | TRBJ2-7 | - | TRBV30 | TGTGCCTGGACCAGGCAAGGCGAGCAGTACTTC | CAWTRQGEQYF
- | TRBJ2-5 | - | TRBV7-9 | TGTGCCAGCAGCGCCATTATAACGGCGGAGACCCAGTACTTC | CASSAIITAETQYF
- | TRBJ1-2 | - | TRBV6-2/TRBV6-3 | TGTGCCAGCAGTCCTACGGACCACCCCTATGGCTACACCTTC | CASSPTDHPYGYTF
- | TRBJ1-2 | - | TRBV7-9 | TGTGCCAGCAGCCCCAGTGTAGGGGTTAAGACAGGCCAGGACTATGGCTACACCTTC | CASSPSVGVKTGQDYGYTF
- | TRBJ2-7 | TRBD2 | TRBV27 | TGTGCCAGCAGACTAGCGGGAGGTTCCTACGAGCAGTACTTC | CASRLAGGSYEQYF
once | TRBJ2-5 | - | TRBV12-3/TRBV12-4 | TGTGCCAGCAGTTTAAGGACGGGAGACCCTCAAGAGACCCAGTACTTC | CASSLRTGDPQETQYF
- | TRBJ1-2 | - | TRBV7-9 | TGTGCCAGCACCCCTAGTTCGGGGGTGCTCCTCTATGGCTACACCTTC | CASTPSSGVLLYGYTF
- | TRBJ2-1 | TRBD1 | TRBV27 | TGTGCCAGCAGTTCAGGTTCGGGGACAGGGCCCTACAATGAGCAGTTCTTC | CASSSGSGTGPYNEQFF
- | TRBJ2-3 | - | TRBV5-1 | TGCGCCAGCAGCTCGTACGGGGGCGACCGCACAGATACGCAGTATTTT | CASSSYGGDRTDTQYF
- | TRBJ1-2 | TRBD1 | TRBV12-3/TRBV12-4 | TGTGCCAGCAGCTACGGGACAGGGGGGAGCTATGGCTACACCTTC | CASSYGTGGSYGYTF
- | TRBJ1-1 | TRBD1 | TRBV5-1 | TGCGCCAGCATAGGGGAGGGGGCGTTCGCTGAAGCTTTCTTT | CASIGEGAFAEAFF
once | TRBJ2-7 | - | TRBV4-1 | TGCGCCAGCAGTTTCGCCGGGAATCCCTACGAGCAGTACTTC | CASSFAGNPYEQYF
- | TRBJ1-5 | - | TRBV19 | TGTGCCAGCCGCCCCTCGGGGTCGGGAAATCAGCCCCAGCATTTT | CASRPSGSGNQPQHF
- | TRBJ2-1 | TRBD2 | TRBV29-1 | TGCAGCGGACTGAGGAGCGGGGGCTACAATGAGCAGTTCTTC | CSGLRSGGYNEQFF
- | TRBJ1-4 | TRBD1 | TRBV18 | TGTGCCAGTCCAGGGGGAAGGAGAGAAAAACTGTTTTTT | CASPGGRREKLFF
- | TRBJ1-2 | TRBD1 | TRBV20-1 | TGCAGTGCCGTCCTGGACAGGGCGGATGGCTACACCTTC | CSAVLDRADGYTF
- | TRBJ2-1 | - | TRBV29-1 | TGCAGCACCCTTACAGGGATTTCGCCTGAGCAGTTCTTC | CSTLTGISPEQFF
- | TRBJ2-7 | TRBD1 | TRBV28 | TGTGCCAGCAGTTTAAACAGGGGTTTGTACGAGCAGTACTTC | CASSLNRGLYEQYF
- | TRBJ1-2 | - | TRBV21-1 | TGTGCCAGCAGCTTCCGACGGAAGAACTATGGCTACACCTTC | CASSFRRKNYGYTF
- | TRBJ1-1 | - | TRBV10-3 | TGTGCCTCAAGGGGCCCCGGGGGCACTGAAGCTTTCTTT | CASRGPGGTEAFF
- | TRBJ1-4 | - | TRBV4-1 | TGCGCCAGCAGCCAACGTCAGGGAAGTGAAAAACTGTTTTTT | CASSQRQGSEKLFF
- | TRBJ2-3 | - | TRBV14 | TGTGCCAGCAGCCAAGAACTAGCCACAGATACGCAGTATTTT | CASSQELATDTQYF
- | TRBJ1-1 | TRBD1 | TRBV4-1 | TGCGCCAGCAGCCAAGTCACAGGGGGCTCTGAAGCTTTCTTT | CASSQVTGGSEAFF
- | TRBJ2-5 | - | TRBV18 | TGTGCCAGCGCGTCTACAAGGGAGACCCAGTACTTC | CASASTRETQYF
once | TRBJ2-7 | - | TRBV29-1 | TGCAGCGTCCATCCGGCCGAGGGCTACGAGCAGTACTTC | CSVHPAEGYEQYF
- | TRBJ1-1 | - | TRBV30 | TGTGCCTGGGATCACGGGGGAGGCACTGAAGCTTTCTTT | CAWDHGGGTEAFF
- | TRBJ2-7 | - | TRBV29-1 | TGCAGCGTCGGGGCCGCTACCTCCTACGAGCAGTACTTC | CSVGAATSYEQYF
- | TRBJ1-2 | TRBD1 | TRBV9 | TGTGCCAGCAGCGGGGGACAGGGGGACTATGGCTACACCTTC | CASSGGQGDYGYTF
- | TRBJ2-1 | TRBD1 | TRBV7-9 | TGTGCCAGCAGCCGGGACAGGGGCGGCTACAATGAGCAGTTCTTC | CASSRDRGGYNEQFF
- | TRBJ1-2 | - | TRBV7-3 | TGTGCCAGCAGCTTAACGAACACAGGGTACCATGGCTACACCTTC | CASSLTNTGYHGYTF
- | TRBJ2-5 | - | TRBV15 | TGTGCCACCAGCAGAGAGGGCAACCAAGAGACCCAGTACTTC | CATSREGNQETQYF
once | TRBJ2-3 | - | TRBV6-5 | TGTGCCACGAAAACAGATACGCAGTATTTT | CATKTDTQYF
- | TRBJ2-7 | TRBD1 | TRBV23-1 | TGCGCCAGCAGTCACCGCGGACAGGGGGCCTCCTACGAGCAGTACTTC | CASSHRGQGASYEQYF
- | TRBJ2-5 | TRBD2 | TRBV7-9 | TGTGCCAGCAGCACCGAGACTAGCGGGTGGGAAGAGACCCAGTACTTC | CASSTETSGWEETQYF
- | TRBJ1-5 | - | TRBV27 | TGTGCCAGCAGTTTATCGGCAGGGAATAGGCCCCAGCATTTT | CASSLSAGNRPQHF
- | TRBJ2-1 | TRBD2 | TRBV19 | TGTGCCAGTAGTATAGGAGCGGGATCCTACAATGAGCAGTTCTTC | CASSIGAGSYNEQFF
- | TRBJ2-3 | - | TRBV9 | TGTGCCAGCAGCGTAAAAGGGTCGGCAGATACGCAGTATTTT | CASSVKGSADTQYF
- | TRBJ2-7 | TRBD1 | TRBV7-2 | TGTGCCAGCAGCAACCGGGACAGTGCCCTCTACGAGCAGTACTTC | CASSNRDSALYEQYF
- | TRBJ2-1 | TRBD1 | TRBV28 | TGTGCCAGCAGTCACCCAACAGGGGGCGCTTACAATGAGCAGTTCTTC | CASSHPTGGAYNEQFF
- | TRBJ2-5 | - | TRBV4-3 | TGCGCCAGCAGCCCAACAGGGCGGGAGACCCAGTACTTC | CASSPTGRETQYF
once | TRBJ1-2 | - | TRBV9 | TGTGCCAGCAGCGTAGTGGGCAGGGTGAACTATGGCTACACCTTC | CASSVVGRVNYGYTF
- | TRBJ2-5 | TRBD1 | TRBV12-3/TRBV12-4 | TGTGCCAGCAGTCCGACCGGGACAGGCGGTGAGACCCAGTACTTC | CASSPTGTGGETQYF
- | TRBJ2-3 | TRBD2 | TRBV7-2 | TGTGCCAGCAGCCCCACCTCGGGGGGGCTTGATACGCAGTATTTT | CASSPTSGGLDTQYF
- | TRBJ1-2 | - | TRBV29-1 | TGCAGCGCTCTACTAGACAGTTTGGATGGCTACACCTTC | CSALLDSLDGYTF